This T cell receptor (beta chain) originates from a study of preoperative IRX-2 immunotherapy in early breast cancer. The treatment here: preoperative locoregional IRX-2 cytokine immunotherapy. Samples came from a phase Ib trial of preoperative locoregional IRX-2 cytokine immunotherapy. Germline V gene lookup returns CDR1 GTSNPN and CDR2 SVGIG (reference sequence). The CDR3 is 13 residues long. Trimming pared 2 bases from V and 1 base from J, leaving 8 bases between. Profiling relied on immunoSEQ multiplex PCR, and the TCRdb table lists in-frame clones only, not all of them. Of tens of thousands of clones in the sample, roughly 95% are singletons; the top ten hold 5% to 7%.

The receptor was isolated from a human donor with breast cancer. V and J are TRBV30 and TRBJ1-1; D remains ambiguous. This specimen was taken from a patient treated with IRX-2 immunotherapy. Here the CDR3 reads CAWSRQPNTEAFF. As DNA, the CDR3 is TGTGCCTGGAGTCGCCAGCCGAACACTGAAGCTTTCTTT.